This T cell receptor beta chain was sequenced for a study of blood T cell repertoires in COVID-19 (dated by TCRdb to the early 2020s). With respect to the entire study: Samples covering the acute and convalescent phases of COVID-19 were provided by collaborators in the United States, Italy and Spain. The repertoires were made available in a free public database intended to serve as a resource for research on the immune response to SARS-CoV-2. Nearly every sample came with metadata listing a de-identified subject ID, COVID-19 status, age in years and sex. Samples came from the ongoing ImmuneRACE study (first 160 participants) plus 1,254 subjects from 6 global collaborators. Where available, HLA class I and class II types were taken from metadata supplied by the sample provider and were not determined by assay-based typing. Deeply sampled blood TCRbeta repertoires from subjects exposed to, actively infected with, or recovered from COVID-19 were included in the dataset. The material from the prospective study consisted of cDNA or gDNA derived from T cells, B-cell-depleted T cells, or PBMCs. Overall study results and their limits: The amount of clinical and demographic metadata varied by source and participant and was provided uncurated.

Relative to germline, V is 0 bases shorter and J is 5 bases shorter, with 14 bases between their ends. The CDR1 and CDR2 encoded by the germline V gene are MNHEY and SVGAGI. The CDR3 covers 15 residues, taking in both the cysteine and the phenylalanine. Just the 45-base CDR3 DNA is kept, in frame starting at base 1. As concerns this clone: Its antigen is still unknown. No per-base quality is available; no much larger clone lies one base away.

The immunoSEQ Assay, a bias-controlled multiplex PCR, was used to amplify TCRbeta CDR3 regions from genomic DNA. The authors' pipeline ran thus. The number of nucleated cells in each sample was estimated by amplification of reference gene primers within the assay. To quantify the absolute abundance of each unique TCRbeta CDR3 rearrangement, sequence reads were collapsed and filtered. For each sample, productive Simpson clonality was calculated by taking the square root of Simpson's diversity index across productive rearrangements. TCRdb took this table from immuneACCESS and kept in-frame rearrangements with V and J called. Such tables lack part of the clones; where checked against another copy, unresolved V genes explain under half of the gap, and the rest is unexplained. That table gives V, J and clone size, and the DNA gave D and trimming. This sample has about 120,000 clones in its table, and 85% to 90% of those were observed once. 25% to 30% of the sample belongs to the ten largest clones.

Collaborating institutions collected whole blood in K2EDTA tubes following their own protocols. For TCRbeta analysis, collaborator samples were shipped as frozen whole blood, as isolated PBMCs, or as DNA extracted from either sample type. The V gene is TRBV6-5 and the J gene is TRBJ2-7; a tentative D match to TRBD2 spans 5 bases. The sample consisted of peripheral blood. This TCR came from a man between 65 and 85 years old with active or convalescent COVID-19. The CDR3 has the sequence CASSYSEGRRNEQYF. The base sequence is TGTGCCAGCAGTTACTCTGAGGGCCGCAGGAACGAGCAGTACTTC.